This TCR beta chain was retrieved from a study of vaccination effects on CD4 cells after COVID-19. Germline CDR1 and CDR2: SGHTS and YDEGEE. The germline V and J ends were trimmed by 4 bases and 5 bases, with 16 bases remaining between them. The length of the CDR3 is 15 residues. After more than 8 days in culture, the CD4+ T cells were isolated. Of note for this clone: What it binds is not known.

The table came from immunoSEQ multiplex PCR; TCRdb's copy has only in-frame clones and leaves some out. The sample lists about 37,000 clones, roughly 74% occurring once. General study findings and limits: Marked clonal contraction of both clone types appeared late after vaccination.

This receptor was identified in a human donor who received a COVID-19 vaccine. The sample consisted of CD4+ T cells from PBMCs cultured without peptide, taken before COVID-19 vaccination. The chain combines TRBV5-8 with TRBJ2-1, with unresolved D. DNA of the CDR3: TGTGCCAGCAGCCCGTTATTTTCGCTTAACAATGAGCAGTTCTTC. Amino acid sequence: CASSPLFSLNNEQFF.